These 6 T cell receptor beta chains were all obtained from the same sample, sequenced in a study of T-cell reconstitution after alpha-beta-depleted transplantation in children. The authors prepared the TCRbeta library with unique molecular identifiers. TCRdb fed the PCR reads into MiXCR, producing one record per CDR3 protein. Of about 110,000 distinct CDR3 sequences in the sample, around 10% are singletons; the top ten hold 8%. The sample here was PBMCs from the stem cell graft donor, taken from the stem cell graft. The receptors stem from a human donor who donated a stem cell graft to a child with acute lymphoblastic leukemia.

This clonotype was seen at least ten times. The rearrangement uses TRBV7-9 and TRBJ2-7; the match to TRBD1 covers 8 bases. V was clipped by 5 bases and J by 2 bases; unmatched bases: 5. The CDR3 consists of 14 residues. The germline gives CDR1 SEHNR, CDR2 FQNEAQ (reference sequence). Here the CDR3 reads CASSPGQGPYEQYF. The CDR3 DNA reads TGTGCCAGCAGCCCCGGACAGGGACCCTACGAGCAGTACTTC.

In its sample, this clonotype was seen many times. CDR3 sequence (DNA): TGCGCCAGCAGCTCGGGGGGGACTAGCGGGAGGAATGAGCAGTTCTTC. Amino acids: CASSSGGTSGRNEQFF. The chain is built from TRBV5-1 and TRBJ2-1, with 15 bases identical to TRBD2. Germline CDR1 reads SGHRS; CDR2 reads YFSETQ. The CDR3 is 16 residues long. The ends lost 3 bases at V and 7 bases at J; junction bases unmatched: 5.

At least ten counts were recorded for this clonotype. The chain links TRBV5-1 to TRBJ2-5; a weak D match, TRBD2 (6 bases). The V gene's germline CDR1 is SGHRS and CDR2 YFSETQ. This CDR3 comprises 13 residues. The germline V and J ends were trimmed by 3 bases and 6 bases, with 12 bases remaining between them. CDR3 loop: CASSSPGEKTQYF. CDR3 nucleotides: TGCGCCAGCAGCTCCCCGGGGGAGAAGACCCAGTACTTC.

Ten or more counts support this clonotype. The junction and the germline gene differ at one end; a read error may be behind it. The chain has TRBV7-2 and TRBJ2-5; 11 nucleotides line up with TRBD2. The CDR3 contains 15 residues. Germline V gene sequence: CDR1 SGHTA, CDR2 FQGNSA. CDR3 nucleotides: TGTGCCAGCAGCTTTAGCGGGGGGGCCCAAAAGACCCAGTACTTC. Its protein is CASSFSGGAQKTQYF.

In its sample, this clonotype was seen many times. The chain recombines TRBV15 with TRBJ2-3; D possibly corresponds to TRBD2 (5 bases). Trimming shortened V by 0 bases and J by 4 bases, and 8 bases separated the two germline ends. This CDR3 contains 14 residues. Germline CDR1 is LNHNV and CDR2 is YYDKDF (reference sequence). The CDR3 is CATSRDPSPDTQYF. The CDR3 nucleotides read TGTGCCACCAGCAGAGACCCTAGCCCAGATACGCAGTATTTT.

This clonotype was seen ten or more times. This chain links TRBV20-1 with TRBJ2-5, with 9 bases lining up with TRBD1. The V segment lost 6 bases and the J segment 7 bases; nucleotides outside the gene matches: 12. CDR1 is DFQATT and CDR2 is SNEGSKA in the germline V gene (reference sequence). There are 14 residues in the CDR3. The CDR3 region has the DNA TGCAGTGCCGGGGACAGGGATGAGGGCTGGACCCAGTACTTC. Protein sequence: CSAGDRDEGWTQYF.